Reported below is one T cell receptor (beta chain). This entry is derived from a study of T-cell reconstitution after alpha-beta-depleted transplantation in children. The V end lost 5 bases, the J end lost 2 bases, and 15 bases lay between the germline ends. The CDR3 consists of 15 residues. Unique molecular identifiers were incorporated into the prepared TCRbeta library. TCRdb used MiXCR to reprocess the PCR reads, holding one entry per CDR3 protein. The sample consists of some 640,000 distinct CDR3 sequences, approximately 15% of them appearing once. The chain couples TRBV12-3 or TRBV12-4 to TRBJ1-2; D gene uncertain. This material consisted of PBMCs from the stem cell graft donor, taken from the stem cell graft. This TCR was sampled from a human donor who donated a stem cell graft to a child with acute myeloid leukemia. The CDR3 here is CASSVSPSFNYGYTF. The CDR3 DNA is TGTGCCAGCAGTGTTTCGCCTAGTTTCAACTATGGCTACACCTTC.